This TCR beta chain was found in a study of early T cells in non-severe SARS-CoV-2 infection. Study-level information: From unsorted whole blood, bulk RNA was sequenced, and the chains remained unpaired.

The protocol attached unique molecular identifiers to individual cDNA molecules. MiXCR was run by TCRdb on the 5' RACE reads, yielding one entry per CDR3 protein. Of some 49,000 distinct CDR3 sequences in the sample, 12% are singletons; the top ten hold 8.5% to 10%. V lost 6 bases to trimming and J lost 0 bases, with 11 bases between them. Germline V gene lookup returns CDR1 DFQATT and CDR2 SNEGSKA (reference sequence). The CDR3 covers 14 residues. In the case of this clonotype: Its cognate antigen is unknown.

Study results and limitations: Private and CD4 specificities were missed by VDJdb matching, skewed to anti-spike CD8.

This receptor was identified in an adult who was a healthcare worker with PCR-confirmed SARS-CoV-2 infection or an uninfected control (not recorded which). The genes are TRBV20-1 and TRBJ1-4; D is perhaps TRBD1 (5 bases). The sequenced material came from whole blood. CDR3 DNA sequence: TGCAGTGCCATCGGGGGTGCAACTAATGAAAAACTGTTTTTT. Protein sequence: CSAIGGATNEKLFF.